The 22 T cell receptor beta chains presented below share a single source sample, sequenced in a study of T-cell reconstitution after alpha-beta-depleted transplantation in children. During its preparation, the TCRbeta library received unique molecular identifiers. MiXCR, run by TCRdb on the PCR reads, gives a single entry per CDR3 protein. Among some 150,000 distinct CDR3 sequences listed, around 10% were seen once. The material sequenced was PBMCs, mostly from graft donor cells, taken 180 days after TCRalphabeta/CD19-depleted stem cell transplant. All receptors come from a female patient aged 2-15 years who had a stem cell transplant for congenital amegakaryocytic thrombocytopenia, so the T cells may come from the graft donor.

This rearrangement joins TRBV7-2 to TRBJ1-4; D remains ambiguous. V lost 4 bases and J lost 8, with 14 bases in between. CDR1 and CDR2 from the germline V gene are SGHTA and FQGNSA. This CDR3 is built from 14 residues. This CDR3 is CASSSRTGWEKLFF. DNA for the CDR3: TGTGCCAGCAGCTCAAGGACTGGCTGGGAAAAACTGTTTTTT.

The CDR3 sequence is CASSQDRPMTDTQYF. The CDR3 coding sequence is TGTGCCAGCAGCCAAGATCGACCTATGACGGATACGCAGTATTTT. The chain uses TRBV3-1 and TRBJ2-3, with D unclear. V lost 0 bases and J lost 6, with 13 bases in between. The CDR3 has 15 amino acids. Germline V gene data show CDR1 as LGHDT and CDR2 as YNNKEL (reference sequence).

This clonotype was seen at least ten times. The chain joins TRBV9 to TRBJ2-1, with 12 positions matching TRBD2. CDR1 is SGDLS and CDR2 is YYNGEE in the germline V gene. V shed 0 bases, J shed 5 bases, and the junction held 6 bases outside the gene matches. This CDR3 is built from 17 residues. CDR3 protein: CASSVELTSGSNNEQFF. The DNA of the CDR3 is TGTGCCAGCAGCGTAGAGTTGACTAGCGGGAGCAACAATGAGCAGTTCTTC.

This clonotype was seen ten or more times. This chain uses TRBV28 with TRBJ2-7, with 7 bases identical to TRBD2. Germline trimming cut 5 bases from V and 5 bases from J; bases unmatched to any gene: 9. Germline V gene lookup returns CDR1 MDHEN and CDR2 SYDVKM. There are 14 residues in the CDR3. The CDR3 is CASSPWGGSHEQYF. For the CDR3, the DNA is TGTGCCAGCAGTCCTTGGGGGGGAAGCCACGAGCAGTACTTC.

This clonotype was detected ten times or more. The V call is TRBV10-3, the J call TRBJ1-2; D unresolved. Per germline, CDR1 ENHRY and CDR2 SYGVKD. This CDR3 comprises 14 residues. Trimming left V 0 bases short and J 7 bases short, with 12 bases between. This CDR3 reads CAISESPGLSGYTF. The CDR3 DNA reads as TGTGCCATCAGTGAGTCTCCAGGTCTCTCTGGCTACACCTTC.

This clonotype was observed many times. This rearrangement joins TRBV5-1 to TRBJ2-7, with D perhaps TRBD2 (5 bases). The CDR3 is 12 amino acids. V lost 5 bases and J lost 1, with 7 bases in between. The germline V gene encodes CDR1 SGHRS and CDR2 YFSETQ. The CDR3 coding sequence is TGCGCCAGCAGGGGGAGTTCCTACGAGCAGTACTTC. It translates to CASRGSSYEQYF.

About this clonotype itself: This may arise from a read error, as a much more abundant clone is one base away. The chain combines TRBV4-1 with TRBJ1-5; D is perhaps TRBD1 (5 bases). The CDR3 has 14 residues. Germline CDR1 reads MGHRA; CDR2 reads YSYEKL. The CDR3 nucleotides read TGCGCCAGCATCCAAGGGGCCAACAATCAGCCCCAGCATTTT. As protein: CASIQGANNQPQHF.

This clonotype has ten or more counts. J is TRBJ2-3 and V is TRBV28; 13 positions agree with TRBD2. CDR3 size: 19 residues. Germline V lookup: CDR1 MDHEN, CDR2 SYDVKM. The ends lost 5 bases at V and 0 bases at J; junction bases unmatched: 11. CDR3: CASSRGSGTSGASTDTQYF. The CDR3 bases are TGTGCCAGCAGTAGAGGTTCCGGGACTAGCGGGGCTAGCACAGATACGCAGTATTTT.

This clonotype was seen ten or more times. V is TRBV28 and J is TRBJ2-7; TRBD2 agrees at 7 bases. Germline assignment: CDR1 MDHEN and CDR2 SYDVKM. The V and J ends lost 7 bases and 0 bases, in that order; junction bases with no gene match: 3. The CDR3 totals 13 residues. For the CDR3, the DNA is TGTGCCAGCATCGGCGGGGGCTCCTACGAGCAGTACTTC. Protein: CASIGGGSYEQYF.

This clonotype has at least ten counts. The V and J genes are TRBV29-1 and TRBJ2-3; D is unclear. CDR1 is SQVTM and CDR2 is ANQGSEA in the germline V gene. V was trimmed by 4 bases and J by 2 bases, leaving 10 bases between them. CDR3 length: 13 amino acids. The CDR3 nucleotides are TGCAGCGTTGTCCAACAGTCCACAGATACGCAGTATTTT. The encoded protein is CSVVQQSTDTQYF.

This clonotype was seen only a few times. The V and J genes are TRBV20-1 and TRBJ2-3; a weak D match, TRBD1 (6 bases). Per germline, CDR1 DFQATT and CDR2 SNEGSKA (reference sequence). This CDR3 has 12 residues. V lost 3 bases and J 6 bases, leaving 10 bases between the germline ends. CDR3 sequence reads: CSASLQGDTQYF. The CDR3 DNA reads as TGCAGTGCTAGTCTACAGGGCGATACGCAGTATTTT.

Many counts were recorded for this clonotype. The rearrangement uses TRBV12-3 or TRBV12-4 and TRBJ1-3; TRBD1 might be the D (5 bases). V was cut by 3 bases and J by 4 bases, with 7 bases left in between. The CDR3 is 13 amino acids. The CDR3 loop is CASSLTDGNTIYF. CDR3 coding DNA: TGTGCCAGCAGTTTGACAGACGGAAACACCATATATTTT.

Here the CDR3 DNA reads TGTGCCAGCAGCCAAGATAGTACTTGGAGCGAGAAAGTGTTTTTT. Its translation: CASSQDSTWSEKVFF. The chain carries TRBV3-1 and TRBJ1-4; D not resolved. The ends were cut back, 0 bases at V and 15 bases at J, with 20 bases in the middle. From germline, CDR1 is LGHDT and CDR2 YNNKEL (reference sequence). This CDR3 contains 15 residues.

The CDR3 sequence is CASSLLAGNNNEQFF. The CDR3 nucleotides are TGTGCCAGCAGTTTATTAGCGGGAAACAACAATGAGCAGTTCTTC. The J gene is TRBJ2-1, the V gene TRBV12-3 or TRBV12-4; TRBD2 matches at 8 bases. The length of the CDR3 is 15 residues. With V trimmed by 2 bases and J by 5 bases, 5 bases remained unmatched.

Many counts were recorded for this clonotype. The chain employs TRBV24-1 and TRBJ1-1; 9 nucleotides agree with TRBD1. This CDR3 contains 16 residues. Germline lookup yields CDR1 KGHDR and CDR2 SFDVKD. The ends lost 2 bases at V and 5 bases at J; junction bases unmatched: 8. Here the CDR3 DNA reads TGTGCCACCAGTGATTCGCGGGACAGGGTCAGGACTGAAGCTTTCTTT. Amino acid sequence: CATSDSRDRVRTEAFF.

Comments on this clonotype: A much bigger clone sits one base away, suggesting this may be a read error. V gene TRBV21-1 combines with J gene TRBJ2-7; the DNA was not used to check the table's D call, TRBD1. TRBV21-1 is a pseudogene. CDR3 length: 17 residues. The CDR3 region is CANNHRGGTGASYEQYF. Written as DNA, the CDR3 is TGTGCCAACAACCACAGAGGGGGGACAGGGGCCTCCTACGAGCAGTACTTC.

A note on this clonotype: A much larger clone lies a single base off, so this may be a read error. The V gene is TRBV20-1, the J gene TRBJ2-2; D might be TRBD2 (5 bases). This CDR3 has 14 amino acids. Per germline, CDR1 DFQATT and CDR2 SNEGSKA (reference sequence). V lost 6 bases to trimming and J lost 7 bases, with 18 bases between them. This chain's CDR3 is CSASSPDWSGELFF. As DNA, the CDR3 is TGCAGTGCGAGCTCGCCGGACTGGAGCGGGGAGCTGTTTTTT.

This clonotype has a count of ten or more. This chain links TRBV5-1 with TRBJ2-1; tentative D call: TRBD2 (6 bases). The ends were cut back, 4 bases at V and 7 bases at J, with 9 bases in the middle. CDR3 length equals 12 residues. Per the germline V gene, CDR1 is SGHRS and CDR2 is YFSETQ. CDR3 loop: CASSMTRNEQFF. For the CDR3, the DNA is TGCGCCAGCAGCATGACTAGAAATGAGCAGTTCTTC.

The table lists this clonotype with many counts. The V and J genes are TRBV6-5 and TRBJ2-1; 7 positions agree with TRBD2. CDR1 MNHEY and CDR2 SVGAGI come from the germline V gene. With V trimmed by 2 bases and J by 6 bases, 1 base remained unmatched. The CDR3 extends over 13 amino acids. The chain's CDR3 is CASSYAGVNEQFF. CDR3 bases: TGTGCCAGCAGTTACGCGGGGGTCAATGAGCAGTTCTTC.

This chain links TRBV7-2 with TRBJ2-7, with a possible D match to TRBD1 (6 bases). This CDR3 spans 13 amino acids. Trimming removed 6 bases from V and 12 bases from J, with 21 bases in between. Germline CDR1 is SGHTA and CDR2 is FQGNSA. The CDR3 is CASSSRGFGQRYF. The CDR3 DNA follows: TGTGCCAGCAGTTCCAGAGGATTCGGACAGAGGTACTTC.

The chain links TRBV6-2 or TRBV6-3 to TRBJ2-7; weak D call: TRBD1 (6 bases). The CDR3 is made up of 15 amino acids. V was cut by 5 bases and J by 7 bases, with 21 bases left in between. Germline values: CDR1 MNHEY, CDR2 SVGEGT. The CDR3 is CASSRTVFHLVEQYF. The CDR3 DNA follows: TGTGCCAGCAGTCGGACAGTTTTCCACCTGGTGGAGCAGTACTTC.

The chain is built from TRBV1 and TRBJ2-1. TRBV1 is marked as a pseudogene. CDR3 size: 15 residues. CDR3 nucleotides: TGCACCAGCAGCCAAGATCTGGCGTGCCACAATGAGCAGTTCTTC. As protein: CTSSQDLACHNEQFF.